These 27 T cell receptor beta chains were all obtained from the same sample, sequenced in a study of shared clonotypes between healthy human individuals. Profiled with immunoSEQ multiplex PCR; TCRdb holds only in-frame clones, not every one. The sample records some 2,000,000 clones, roughly 94% being singletons. Naive CD8 cells lacked CD45RO, underwent positive selection for CCR7 and left out terminally differentiated effector memory CD45RA+ cells. The sample consisted of naive CD8+ T cells sorted from blood. All receptors derive from a man younger than 35 in good health.

The V call is TRBV4-2, the J call TRBJ2-3; D is uncertain. The ends were cut back, 0 bases at V and 0 bases at J, with 10 bases in the middle. Germline V gives CDR1 LGHNA, CDR2 YNFKEQ. The length of the CDR3 is 16 residues. CDR3 sequence (DNA): TGTGCCAGCAGCCAAGATAACCAACTTAGCACAGATACGCAGTATTTT. The encoded protein is CASSQDNQLSTDTQYF.

The genes are TRBV2 and TRBJ2-1; D remains unclear. The CDR3 contains 14 residues. V dropped 8 bases and J dropped 5 bases, with 16 bases sitting between them. Germline V gene sequence: CDR1 SNHLY, CDR2 FYNNEI. The CDR3 nucleotides are TGTGCCAGCGCTATATTTAAAGCAAACAATGAGCAGTTCTTC. This translates into CASAIFKANNEQFF. The complete variable domain, with remaining parts taken from reference TRBV2 and TRBJ2-1, reads EPEVTQTPSHQVTQMGQEVILRCVPISNHLYFYWYRQILGQKVEFLVSFYNNEISEKSEIFDDQFSVERPDGSNFTLKIRSTKLEDSAMYFCASAIFKANNEQFFGPGTRLTVL.

CDR3 sequence: CASSQLPGLAGDIGELFF. For the CDR3, the DNA is TGCGCCAGCAGCCAACTCCCGGGACTAGCGGGGGATATCGGGGAGCTGTTTTTT. The rearrangement links TRBV4-1 to TRBJ2-2; 14 positions match TRBD2. This CDR3 comprises 18 residues. From germline, CDR1 is MGHRA and CDR2 YSYEKL. The trim removed 2 bases at V and 7 bases at J, leaving 9 bases unmatched.

V is TRBV30 and J is TRBJ1-5; tentative D call: TRBD1 (5 bases). This CDR3 has 18 amino acids. Trimming took 3 bases from V and 0 from J, leaving 21 bases between them. The germline V gene encodes CDR1 GTSNPN and CDR2 SVGIG (reference sequence). The CDR3 protein is CAWSELAGIGHSNQPQHF. The DNA of the CDR3 is TGTGCCTGGAGCGAACTAGCAGGGATCGGCCATAGCAATCAGCCCCAGCATTTT.

The chain employs TRBV7-2 and TRBJ2-5, with D tentatively TRBD2 (6 bases). Trimming removed 10 bases at V and 5 bases at J, with 14 bases between. CDR1 and CDR2 (germline): SGHTA, FQGNSA. The CDR3 runs 12 residues. The CDR3 reads CATRLESETQYF. DNA of the CDR3: TGTGCCACCAGACTAGAGTCGGAGACCCAGTACTTC.

The chain links TRBV7-9 to TRBJ1-1, with 7 bases that match TRBD1. With V trimmed by 5 bases and J by 0 bases, 6 bases remained unmatched. Per the germline V gene, CDR1 is SEHNR and CDR2 is FQNEAQ (reference sequence). CDR3 length: 15 residues. CDR3 DNA sequence: TGTGCCAGCAGCGGAAAAACAGGGGTGAACACTGAAGCTTTCTTT. Its translation: CASSGKTGVNTEAFF.

The chain carries TRBV5-1 and TRBJ2-3, with D perhaps given as TRBD1 or TRBD2 (6 bases each). Germline V lookup: CDR1 SGHRS, CDR2 YFSETQ. The CDR3 totals 15 residues. Trimming left V 5 bases short and J 2 bases short, with 15 bases between. CDR3 bases: TGCGCCAGCAGGGACCTGGGGGGCTACACAGATACGCAGTATTTT. As protein: CASRDLGGYTDTQYF.

The gene calls are TRBV7-4 and TRBJ2-7, with 7 bases fitting TRBD2. V trimming: 1 base; J trimming: 0 bases; junction bases outside the gene matches: 15. CDR1 and CDR2 from the germline V gene are SGHVT and SQSDAQ. This CDR3 has 19 residues. The DNA of the CDR3 is TGTGCCAGCAGCTTAGTAGGTGGGCGGGGGAGGACCGACTCCTACGAGCAGTACTTC. As protein: CASSLVGGRGRTDSYEQYF.

The rearrangement uses TRBV15 and TRBJ2-1, with D possibly being TRBD2 (6 bases). The CDR3 sequence is 11 residues long. The germline gives CDR1 LNHNV, CDR2 YYDKDF (reference sequence). V lost 11 bases to trimming and J lost 2 bases, with 7 bases between them. The DNA of the CDR3 is TGTGCCTCGGGGGCCTACAATGAGCAGTTCTTC. This codes for CASGAYNEQFF.

The chain is built from TRBV5-4 and TRBJ1-3; D is ambiguous. The CDR3 is 15 residues long. The germline CDR1 and CDR2 sequences are SGHNT and YYREEE (reference sequence). Trimming took 4 bases from V and 0 from J, leaving 11 bases between them. CDR3 region: CASSPGLASGNTIYF. In DNA form, the CDR3 reads TGTGCCAGCAGCCCCGGTCTGGCCTCTGGAAACACCATATATTTT.

The chain has TRBV6-5 and TRBJ2-7; 7 bases map to TRBD1. This CDR3 has 15 residues. J was trimmed by 0 bases and V by 4 bases; bases with no gene match: 6. CDR1 and CDR2 from the germline V gene are MNHEY and SVGAGI. CDR3 nucleotides: TGTGCCAGCAGTTGGACAGGATCGAGCTCCTACGAGCAGTACTTC. Amino acids: CASSWTGSSSYEQYF.

The chain recombines TRBV9 with TRBJ1-2; D is perhaps TRBD1 (5 bases). Trimming pared 0 bases from V and 3 bases from J, leaving 12 bases between. The CDR3 contains 15 residues. Germline assignment: CDR1 SGDLS and CDR2 YYNGEE. CDR3 protein: CASSVDARDYYGYTF. The DNA for the CDR3 is TGTGCCAGCAGCGTAGACGCCAGGGACTACTATGGCTACACCTTC.

This clone occurred once. This sequence joins TRBV5-6 and TRBJ1-1; D is ambiguous. The CDR3 is 13 amino acids. Trimming took 3 bases from V and 1 from J, leaving 7 bases between them. CDR1 and CDR2 (germline): SGHDT, YYEEEE. CDR3 nucleotide sequence: TGTGCCAGCAGCTATGCCCAGAACACTGAAGCTTTCTTT. Translating gives CASSYAQNTEAFF.

A note on this clone: One end of the junction fails to match germline, which may point to a read error. The CDR3 DNA is TGCGGCGTTGAAGGTAGGGTCTCCTACGAGCAGTACTTC. It translates to CGVEGRVSYEQYF. This chain connects TRBV29-1 to TRBJ2-7; D is uncertain. Germline V gene sequence: CDR1 SQVTM, CDR2 ANQGSEA. CDR3 length equals 13 residues.

This clone was detected a few times. The chain links TRBV6-5 to TRBJ1-2; D remains ambiguous. In germline, CDR1 is MNHEY, CDR2 SVGAGI. The length of the CDR3 is 14 residues. V was shortened by 2 bases and J by 2 bases, with 9 bases between the two germline ends. This CDR3 is CASSYNQRNYGYTF. The CDR3, as DNA: TGTGCCAGCAGTTACAATCAGAGAAACTATGGCTACACCTTC.

The V and J genes are TRBV27 and TRBJ2-5; the D gene is possibly TRBD1 (6 bases). This CDR3 spans 15 amino acids. Germline lookup yields CDR1 MNHEY and CDR2 SMNVEV (reference sequence). Trimming stripped 6 bases from V and 0 bases from J, with 14 bases between. CDR3 sequence: CASSTDRRYQETQYF. The CDR3 DNA reads as TGTGCCAGCAGCACAGACAGGCGTTACCAAGAGACCCAGTACTTC.

The gene calls are TRBV7-9 and TRBJ2-2; TRBD2 matches 8 bases. The germline V gene has CDR1 SEHNR and CDR2 FQNEAQ (reference sequence). This CDR3 region has 17 residues. V lost 1 base to trimming and J lost 1 base; unmatched junction nucleotides: 5. The CDR3 here is CASSLGGLAGNTGELFF. For the CDR3, the DNA is TGTGCCAGCAGCTTAGGAGGCCTAGCGGGGAACACCGGGGAGCTGTTTTTT.

As for this clone: Other DNA sequences of this sample code for an identical CDR3. The chain carries TRBV25-1 and TRBJ1-1; 7 bases are a match to TRBD1. There are 15 residues in the CDR3. Germline V CDR1 and CDR2: MGHDK, SYGVNS. After removal of 0 bases from V and 0 bases from J, the junction contained 1 base not matched to a gene. The CDR3 loop is CASSEYGTVNTEAFF. In DNA, the CDR3 is TGTGCCAGCAGTGAATATGGGACAGTGAACACTGAAGCTTTCTTT.

As to this clone: This CDR3 is also generated by other DNA sequences in the sample. The V gene is TRBV10-2, the J gene TRBJ1-1; weak D call: TRBD1 (5 bases). This CDR3 has 11 amino acids. The germline V gene has CDR1 WSHSY and CDR2 SAAADI. V lost 3 bases, J lost 7 bases, and 6 bases lay in between. In DNA form, the CDR3 reads TGCGCCAGCAGTGATGGGGGTGAAGCTTTCTTT. It codes for CASSDGGEAFF.

The V call is TRBV19, the J call TRBJ1-2; 10 bases align to TRBD1. Unmatched junction bases numbered 10, after V lost 6 bases and J lost 6 bases. Germline assignment: CDR1 LNHDA and CDR2 SQIVND (reference sequence). CDR3 length: 15 residues. In DNA, the CDR3 is TGTGCCAGTAGCCTCCGGGACAGGGGACGGAATGGCTACACCTTC. Amino acid sequence: CASSLRDRGRNGYTF.

J is TRBJ2-7 and V is TRBV27, with TRBD2 matching 12 bases. The CDR3 loop spans 14 amino acids. V lost 7 bases, J lost 2 bases, and 3 bases stayed unmatched. CDR1 MNHEY and CDR2 SMNVEV come from the germline V gene (reference sequence). In DNA form, the CDR3 reads TGTGCCAGCACCCCTAGCGGGAGGGCCTACGAGCAGTACTTC. It translates to CASTPSGRAYEQYF.

This clone appeared once. The J gene is TRBJ1-1, the V gene TRBV27; D ambiguous. CDR1 and CDR2 from the germline V gene are MNHEY and SMNVEV (reference sequence). V dropped 5 bases and J dropped 6 bases, with 19 bases sitting between them. The CDR3 contains 15 residues. CDR3 nucleotide sequence: TGTGCCAGCAGTCCATCGAATGGAGGTGACGCTGAAGCTTTCTTT. It is translated as CASSPSNGGDAEAFF.

The chain recombines TRBV4-3 with TRBJ2-7; D not resolved. This CDR3 spans 15 amino acids. Germline V gene sequence: CDR1 LGHNA, CDR2 YSLEER. V lost 0 bases, J lost 3 bases, and 12 bases lay in between. CDR3 bases: TGCGCCAGCAGCCAAGAGGAATCGATACTCTACGAGCAGTACTTC. It codes for CASSQEESILYEQYF.

The CDR3 is CAWSPPQGSGNQPQHF. In nucleotides, the CDR3 is TGTGCCTGGAGTCCCCCCCAGGGGAGCGGCAATCAGCCCCAGCATTTT. V usage is TRBV30 and J usage is TRBJ1-5, with D perhaps TRBD1 (6 bases). This CDR3 spans 16 amino acids. In germline, CDR1 is GTSNPN, CDR2 SVGIG (reference sequence). The V end was cut by 2 bases, the J end by 2 bases, with 16 bases between.

CDR3 DNA: TGTGCCTGGGAGGGGGCGGAGGAGACCCAGTACTTC. As protein: CAWEGAEETQYF. The chain has TRBV30 and TRBJ2-5; TRBD1 matches at 7 bases. CDR1 GTSNPN and CDR2 SVGIG come from the germline V gene (reference sequence). V gave up 5 bases and J gave up 5 bases; unmatched junction bases: 5. The CDR3 sequence is 12 residues long.

The chain recombines TRBV25-1 with TRBJ2-3, with D perhaps matching TRBD2 (6 bases). Trimming removed 3 bases at V and 2 bases at J, with 9 bases between. This CDR3 contains 14 residues. Germline lookup yields CDR1 MGHDK and CDR2 SYGVNS. In nucleotides, the CDR3 is TGTGCCAGCAGTGATCGGGACTCCACAGATACGCAGTATTTT. Translating gives CASSDRDSTDTQYF. Combining the CDR3 with reference TRBV25-1 and TRBJ2-3 gives the whole variable domain EADIYQTPRYLVIGTGKKITLECSQTMGHDKMYWYQQDPGMELHLIHYSYGVNSTEKGDLSSESTVSRIRTEHFPLTLESARPSHTSQYLCASSDRDSTDTQYFGPGTRLTVL.

The chain employs TRBV27 and TRBJ2-7, with 7 bases matching TRBD2. Germline CDR1 reads MNHEY; CDR2 reads SMNVEV (reference sequence). CDR3 length: 16 amino acids. V was clipped by 7 bases and J by 2 bases; unmatched bases: 14. The CDR3 reads CASKSTPLGLAYEQYF. As DNA, the CDR3 is TGTGCCAGCAAATCCACCCCCCTTGGACTAGCCTACGAGCAGTACTTC.